The rows below give T cell receptor beta chains drawn from one sample of a study of a mutant IDH1 vaccine in newly diagnosed glioma. The table came from immunoSEQ multiplex PCR; TCRdb's copy has only in-frame clones and leaves some out. The table records around 67,000 clones, about 86% of them present only once. The sequencing here drew on peripheral blood mononuclear cells (PBMCs), taken from a glioma patient treated with radiotherapy, temozolomide or both. Receptors originate from a woman between 18 and 29 years old with glioma. Some clones in this sample may be carry-over from other donors' samples. Both conserved end residues are part of each CDR3. Each record gives: J gene, clone size, D gene, CDR3 length, V gene, CDR3 DNA, CDR3 protein. D genes are given only for firm matches. The size entry is marked missing in some rows and otherwise reads once, few, many or a size class.

TRBJ1-4 NA NA 15 TRBV5-1 TGCGCCAGCAGCAACCACAGGTGGCTGGATGAAAAACTGTTTTTT CASSNHRWLDEKLFF
TRBJ1-2 NA NA 13 TRBV10-1 TGCGCCAGCAGTGAGTCACGGGGATATGGCTACACCTTC CASSESRGYGYTF
TRBJ2-7 once NA 14 TRBV6-5 TGTGCCAGCAGTTACGGCCAGGGTGGTTACGAGCAGTACTTC CASSYGQGGYEQYF
TRBJ1-5 NA NA 17 TRBV15 TGTGCCACCAGCAGGGACTCCGCAGGGTTTCAGGGTCAGCCCCAGCATTTT CATSRDSAGFQGQPQHF
TRBJ1-2 NA NA 14 TRBV6-1 TGTGCCAGCAGTGCGGGGATCGTGAACTATGGCTACACCTTC CASSAGIVNYGYTF
TRBJ1-5 NA NA 15 TRBV5-1 TGCGCCAGCAGCTTGGACAGTTATAGCAATCAGCCCCAGCATTTT CASSLDSYSNQPQHF
TRBJ1-1 NA NA 14 TRBV5-1 TGCGCCAGCAGCTGGAGACAAGGGGCGACTGAAGCTTTCTTT CASSWRQGATEAFF
TRBJ1-4 NA NA 15 TRBV6-1 TGTGCCAGCAGTGAAGTAAGGGGGGCTAATGAAAAACTGTTTTTT CASSEVRGANEKLFF
TRBJ1-1 NA NA 14 TRBV14 TGTGCCAGCAGCCTGGAGACAGGAAACACTGAAGCTTTCTTT CASSLETGNTEAFF
TRBJ1-5 few NA 15 TRBV7-9 TGTGCCAGCAATCGAGGGGGGGGCGCAAATCAGCCCCAGCATTTT CASNRGGGANQPQHF
TRBJ1-1 few NA 14 TRBV2 TGTGCCAGCAGGCTGCTGGGACGGAACACTGAAGCTTTCTTT CASRLLGRNTEAFF
TRBJ1-1 NA NA 16 TRBV2 TGTGCCAGCAGGGAACTTACGGGACACCCGAACACTGAAGCTTTCTTT CASRELTGHPNTEAFF
TRBJ2-3 NA NA 16 TRBV4-3 TGCGCCAGCAGCCAAGATTCGACGGGGGGCCCAGATACGCAGTATTTT CASSQDSTGGPDTQYF
TRBJ1-2 NA NA 15 TRBV19 TGTGCCAGTAGTTCGGTTACGGGTGCTAACTATGGCTACACCTTC CASSSVTGANYGYTF
TRBJ1-2 once TRBD1 16 TRBV7-2 TGTGCCAGCAGCTCGCCATCGGGGCAGGGGGCAGCCAGGGGGACCTTC CASSSPSGQGAARGTF
TRBJ1-3 NA NA 14 TRBV7-2 TGTGCCAGCAGCTTTGGGGGGCCTGGAAACACCATATATTTT CASSFGGPGNTIYF
TRBJ1-4 NA NA 12 TRBV7-8 TGTGCCAGCAGCTTGCGAGTCGGAAAACTGTTTTTT CASSLRVGKLFF
TRBJ2-7 NA NA 15 TRBV11-3 TGTGCCAGCAGCTTTCCAGGACGAAGCTCCTACGAGCAGTACTTC CASSFPGRSSYEQYF
TRBJ2-1 NA NA 12 TRBV29-1 TGCAGCGTTGTAAGTCGGTCGATTGAGCAGTTCTTC CSVVSRSIEQFF
TRBJ1-3 NA TRBD1 16 TRBV5-6 TGTGCCAGCAGCTCAGGGACAGCAACGGGTGGAAACACCATATATTTT CASSSGTATGGNTIYF
TRBJ2-7 NA TRBD2 15 TRBV13 TGTGCCAGCAGCCCCACAAGCGGGAGGGCCTCCGAGCAGTACTTC CASSPTSGRASEQYF
TRBJ2-1 NA NA 15 TRBV2 TGTGCCAGCAGTGACACACCGAGCTCCTACAATGAGCAGTTCTTC CASSDTPSSYNEQFF
TRBJ2-2 NA TRBD1 16 TRBV5-1 TGCGCCAGCAGCAGGGACAGGGGGCTCAACACCGGGGAGCTGTTTTTT CASSRDRGLNTGELFF
TRBJ1-6 NA NA 17 TRBV21-1 TGTGCCAGCAGCAAAGTCCCAACAGGGGCCCACAATTCACCCCTCCACTTT CASSKVPTGAHNSPLHF
TRBJ1-1 medium-sized TRBD1 14 TRBV7-7 TGTGCCAGCAGCTTCAGGGGGGGGAACACTGAAGCTTTCTTT CASSFRGGNTEAFF
TRBJ1-1 NA NA 14 TRBV4-3 TGCGCCAGCAGCCGCTATGGGGGGAACACTGAAGCTTTCTTT CASSRYGGNTEAFF
TRBJ1-1 NA NA 11 TRBV10-3 TGTGCCATCAGTGAGGGGGCTGAAGCTTTCTTT CAISEGAEAFF
TRBJ1-1 NA TRBD1 17 TRBV25-1 TGTGCCAGCAGTGTCGGGATTCCAACAGGGGTACGGACTGAAGCTTTCTTT CASSVGIPTGVRTEAFF
TRBJ1-1 NA NA 14 TRBV5-6 TGTGCCAGCAGCTTGGGGGACACAAACACTGAAGCTTTCTTT CASSLGDTNTEAFF
TRBJ2-3 NA NA 13 TRBV6-4 TGTGCCAGCAGTAGCCGACCGATAGATACGCAGTATTTT CASSSRPIDTQYF
TRBJ2-1 NA TRBD2 16 TRBV10-3 TGTGCCATCAAGGCCCTACTGGGAGCGGGAAACAATGAGCAGTTCTTC CAIKALLGAGNNEQFF
TRBJ1-4 NA NA 15 TRBV6-6 TGTGCCAGCAATCATGGACTCCCCTTAAGGGAAAAACTGTTTTTT CASNHGLPLREKLFF
TRBJ2-7 NA NA 16 TRBV5-1 TGCGCCAGCAGCGGGGCCCGAGCGGGCATCTCCTACGAGCAGTACTTC CASSGARAGISYEQYF
TRBJ2-3 NA TRBD2 17 TRBV7-8 TGTGCCAGCAGCTTAGTTTTCCTCGGGGGGGCTTCAGATACGCAGTATTTT CASSLVFLGGASDTQYF
TRBJ1-1 NA NA 13 TRBV7-2 TGTGCCAGCAGCTTGTCCCAGGGTTTCGAAGCTTTCTTT CASSLSQGFEAFF